Listed below are T cell receptor beta chains from one sample, sequenced in a study of cytomegalovirus exposure and HLA in healthy donors. The method was immunoSEQ multiplex PCR; TCRdb's version includes in-frame clones alone and lacks a portion of them. The sample records about 190,000 clones, roughly 82% being singletons. The sample taken for sequencing was PBMCs. Every receptor here comes from a woman in her 50s in good health and CMV-seropositive. The CDR3 runs from the conserved cysteine through the conserved F or W. Fields, in order: clone size, D gene, J gene, V gene, CDR3 DNA, CDR3 protein. A D gene is named only where the DNA matches it firmly. Size is omitted from some rows. Given values are once, few, many or a class for expanded clones.

NA | TRBD1 | TRBJ2-3 | TRBV6-5 | TGTGCCATCAGTGGTAACAGGGGGACAGATACGCAGTATTTT | CAISGNRGTDTQYF
NA | NA | TRBJ2-3 | TRBV5-1 | TGCGCCAGCAGCCCATCACAGGGCTCAGATACGCAGTATTTT | CASSPSQGSDTQYF
few | NA | TRBJ1-3 | TRBV5-1 | TGCGCCAGCAGCTTGGGGACAGCTGGAAACACCATATATTTT | CASSLGTAGNTIYF
NA | TRBD1 | TRBJ2-3 | TRBV6-6 | TGTGCCAGCAGTTATACAGGGGGCTTCGCAGATACGCAGTATTTT | CASSYTGGFADTQYF
NA | NA | TRBJ1-1 | TRBV11-2 | TGTGCCAGCAGCTTAGATCCAGACACTGAAGCTTTCTTT | CASSLDPDTEAFF
NA | TRBD2 | TRBJ2-5 | TRBV7-9 | TGTGCCAGCAGCTTAATTAGCGGGGGAGAGACCCAGTACTTC | CASSLISGGETQYF
NA | TRBD2 | TRBJ2-7 | TRBV6-5 | TGTGCCAGCGGCATTAGCGGGGGGCTTACCTACGAGCAGTACTTC | CASGISGGLTYEQYF
NA | NA | TRBJ2-7 | TRBV5-1 | TGCGCCAGCAGCCCCAACACAGGGCCCTACGAGCAGTACTTC | CASSPNTGPYEQYF
once | TRBD2 | TRBJ2-1 | TRBV11-1 | TGCGCCAGCAGCTTAGAGGGGACTAGAGGTTCCTACAATGAGCAGTTCTTC | CASSLEGTRGSYNEQFF
NA | TRBD1 | TRBJ1-6 | TRBV19 | TGTGCCAGTAGTACAGACAGGGGTTCACCCCTCCACTTT | CASSTDRGSPLHF
NA | TRBD1 | TRBJ1-2 | TRBV2 | TGTGCCAGCAGTGGCCCTCGATCAGGGGGGTTCCTCTATGGCTACACCTTC | CASSGPRSGGFLYGYTF
NA | TRBD1 | TRBJ1-2 | TRBV5-5 | TGTGCCAGCAGCTTGGGACAGGGCGGATCCTATGGCTACACCTTC | CASSLGQGGSYGYTF
once | TRBD2 | TRBJ2-5 | TRBV25-1 | TGTGCCAGCAGTGATTCTCGGGGAGCGGGGGAGACCCAGTACTTC | CASSDSRGAGETQYF
once | TRBD1 | TRBJ1-4 | TRBV4-3 | TGCGCCAGCAGCCAACCGGACAGGAATATTGAAAAACTGTTTTTT | CASSQPDRNIEKLFF
NA | TRBD1 | TRBJ1-3 | TRBV19 | TGTGCCAGTAGTATCGGGGACAGGGTCTTCTCTGGAAACACCATATATTTT | CASSIGDRVFSGNTIYF
NA | NA | TRBJ2-1 | TRBV7-7 | TGTGCTAGCAGCTCGGACACTGGGAATGAGCAGTTCTTC | CASSSDTGNEQFF
once | NA | TRBJ2-4 | TRBV28 | TGTGCCAGCAGTTTGACAGGAGTCAAAAACATTCAGTACTTC | CASSLTGVKNIQYF
NA | NA | TRBJ2-3 | TRBV5-1 | TGCGCCAGCAGCGGCGGACTCCTCACAGATACGCAGTATTTT | CASSGGLLTDTQYF
NA | TRBD1 | TRBJ1-1 | TRBV19 | TGTGCCAGTGTCGGGGACAGAAACACTGAAGCTTTCTTT | CASVGDRNTEAFF
NA | TRBD1 | TRBJ1-1 | TRBV6-5 | TGTGCCAGCAGTTACCGCGGACAGGGGTACACTGAAGCTTTCTTT | CASSYRGQGYTEAFF
NA | TRBD2 | TRBJ2-1 | TRBV7-3 | TGTGCCAGCAGCCCCGGGACTAGTTCTTGGGAGCAGTTCTTC | CASSPGTSSWEQFF
NA | TRBD1 | TRBJ2-1 | TRBV29-1 | TGCAGCGTTGAGGGAGACAGGGCCCACAATGAGCAGTTCTTC | CSVEGDRAHNEQFF
NA | NA | TRBJ2-3 | TRBV5-1 | TGCGCCAGCAGCTTCGGAGATACGCAGTATTTT | CASSFGDTQYF
NA | NA | TRBJ2-7 | TRBV19 | TGTGCCAGTAGTGCCTCCCGGACGGACAGCCTAGTGTCCCGACATCTTACCTCCTACGAGCAGTACTTC | CASSASRTDSLVSRHLTSYEQYF
NA | TRBD1 | TRBJ1-3 | TRBV19 | TGTGCCAGTAGTATTTCGACAGGGAACACCATATATTTT | CASSISTGNTIYF
NA | NA | TRBJ1-2 | TRBV6-5 | TGTGCCAGCAGTAAGGCGGGCCCGGACTCCTACACCTTC | CASSKAGPDSYTF
once | TRBD2 | TRBJ2-5 | TRBV11-2 | TGTGCCAGCAGCTTAGAAGGTGTAGGGACTAGCGGAGAAGAGACCCAGTACTTC | CASSLEGVGTSGEETQYF
NA | TRBD1 | TRBJ1-3 | TRBV7-6 | TGTGCCAGCAGCTCCGGACAGGGTCCGGGTGGAAACACCATATATTTT | CASSSGQGPGGNTIYF
NA | TRBD2 | TRBJ2-3 | TRBV9 | TGTGCCAGCAGCCCGACAACTAGCGGGGGTAACACAGATACGCAGTATTTT | CASSPTTSGGNTDTQYF
NA | TRBD2 | TRBJ2-4 | TRBV9 | TGTGCCAGCTCGGATAGCGGGGTCAAAAACATTCAGTACTTC | CASSDSGVKNIQYF
NA | NA | TRBJ2-7 | TRBV21-1 | TGTGCCAGCAGCAAAAGGGGGGGTGAGGGCCAGTACGAGCAGTACTTC | CASSKRGGEGQYEQYF
NA | TRBD1 | TRBJ1-6 | TRBV5-1 | TGCGCCAGCAGCTCAGGGACAGGGGATTCACCCCTCCACTTT | CASSSGTGDSPLHF
NA | TRBD2 | TRBJ2-3 | TRBV4-2 | TGTGCCAGCAGCCAGGGGACTAGCGAAGATACGCAGTATTTT | CASSQGTSEDTQYF
NA | NA | TRBJ1-1 | TRBV5-4 | TGTGCCAGCAGCTTGGCCGGAGACGCTGAAGCTTTCTTT | CASSLAGDAEAFF
NA | TRBD2 | TRBJ2-2 | TRBV5-1 | TGCGCCAGCAGCTGGGGACTAGCGGGGGGTCCCACCGGGGAGCTGTTTTTT | CASSWGLAGGPTGELFF
NA | TRBD1 | TRBJ1-3 | TRBV29-1 | TGCAGCGTTGAATGGGACAGAGGAAACACCATATATTTT | CSVEWDRGNTIYF
NA | NA | TRBJ1-4 | TRBV25-1 | TGTGCCAGCAGGGGCCGCGGGGGGGCGACTGAAAAACTGTTTTTT | CASRGRGGATEKLFF
NA | NA | TRBJ2-1 | TRBV29-1 | TGCAGCGTTGCCCCAGGGGTTAATGAGCAGTTCTTC | CSVAPGVNEQFF
once | TRBD1 | TRBJ1-6 | TRBV10-3 | TGTGCCATCAGTGAAGCAATGGGACAGGGAAATTCACCCCTCCACTTT | CAISEAMGQGNSPLHF
once | TRBD1 | TRBJ1-3 | TRBV5-4 | TGTGCCAGCAGCCCACGGACAGGGGGAAACACCATATATTTT | CASSPRTGGNTIYF
NA | TRBD2 | TRBJ2-7 | TRBV9 | TGTGCCAGCAGCGTAGGACTAGCGGGCTACGAGCAGTACTTC | CASSVGLAGYEQYF
NA | NA | TRBJ1-5 | TRBV27 | TGTGCCAGCAGTCCGATCGGGGGGAACCAGCCCCAGCATTTT | CASSPIGGNQPQHF
NA | TRBD2 | TRBJ2-3 | TRBV2 | TGTGCCAGCAGGAGAGGACTAGTTCAAGATACGCAGTATTTT | CASRRGLVQDTQYF
NA | TRBD1 | TRBJ1-4 | TRBV7-9 | TGTGCCAGCAGCTTGGGACAGATAAATGAAAAACTGTTTTTT | CASSLGQINEKLFF
few | NA | TRBJ2-7 | TRBV6-5 | TGTGCCAGCAGGGGACGGACAGTCTACGAGCAGTACTTC | CASRGRTVYEQYF
NA | NA | TRBJ1-6 | TRBV30 | TGTGCCGGACGAAAGGACTCGTCCTCCTATAATTCACCCCTCCACTTT | CAGRKDSSSYNSPLHF
NA | TRBD1 | TRBJ2-7 | TRBV10-2 | TGCGCCAGCACAGCCTTTTTTGGGACAGGGGCGTCCTACGAGCAGTACTTC | CASTAFFGTGASYEQYF
NA | TRBD1 | TRBJ1-1 | TRBV6-1 | TGTGCCAGCAGTACCGGGACAGGGGGAGCTTTCTTT | CASSTGTGGAFF
few | NA | TRBJ1-5 | TRBV6-1 | TGTGCCAGCAGTGAAGTGGGCAGCGGGAATCAGCCCCAGCATTTT | CASSEVGSGNQPQHF
NA | NA | TRBJ1-1 | TRBV6-1 | TGTGCCAGCAGTCCTCAGGGAGGAGGTACTGAAGCTTTCTTT | CASSPQGGGTEAFF
NA | NA | TRBJ1-2 | TRBV5-1 | TGCGCCAGCAGCTTGGGTCGGTCCTACACCTTC | CASSLGRSYTF
NA | TRBD1 | TRBJ1-3 | TRBV29-1 | TGCAGCGTTGTCAGCGACAGGGCCGCTGGAAACACCATATATTTT | CSVVSDRAAGNTIYF
NA | TRBD1 | TRBJ2-7 | TRBV7-2 | TGTGCCAGCAGCTTAGCAGGGACAGGTCCTCTCTACGAGCAGTACTTC | CASSLAGTGPLYEQYF
NA | TRBD1 | TRBJ2-7 | TRBV2 | TGTGCCAGCAGAACGCTGGACAGGGGCTACGAGCAGTACTTC | CASRTLDRGYEQYF
NA | NA | TRBJ2-7 | TRBV7-9 | TGTGCCAGCAGCCTCGTTGAGGACTACGAGCAGTACTTC | CASSLVEDYEQYF